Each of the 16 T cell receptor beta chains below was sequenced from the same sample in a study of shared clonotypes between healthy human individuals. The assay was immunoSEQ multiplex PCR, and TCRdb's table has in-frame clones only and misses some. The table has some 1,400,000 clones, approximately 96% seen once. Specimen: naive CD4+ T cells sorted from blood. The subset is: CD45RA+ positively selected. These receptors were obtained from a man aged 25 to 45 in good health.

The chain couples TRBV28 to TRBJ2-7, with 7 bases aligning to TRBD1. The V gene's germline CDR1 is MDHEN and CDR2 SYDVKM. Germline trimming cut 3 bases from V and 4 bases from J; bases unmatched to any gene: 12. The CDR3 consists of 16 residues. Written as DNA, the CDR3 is TGTGCCAGCAGTTTGTACGTCAGGGGGTCGGTATACGAGCAGTACTTC. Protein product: CASSLYVRGSVYEQYF.

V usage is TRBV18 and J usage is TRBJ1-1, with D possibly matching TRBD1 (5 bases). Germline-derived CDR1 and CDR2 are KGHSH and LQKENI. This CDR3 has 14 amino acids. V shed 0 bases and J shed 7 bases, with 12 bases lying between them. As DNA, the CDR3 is TGTGCCAGCTCACCACCGACCAGGGCGGATGAAGCTTTCTTT. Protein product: CASSPPTRADEAFF.

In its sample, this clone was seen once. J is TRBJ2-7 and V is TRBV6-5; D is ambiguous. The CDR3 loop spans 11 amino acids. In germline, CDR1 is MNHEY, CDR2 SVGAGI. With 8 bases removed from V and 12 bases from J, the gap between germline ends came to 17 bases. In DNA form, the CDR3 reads TGTGCCAGCGGCAACCGTGGGCCCGGGTACTTC. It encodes CASGNRGPGYF.

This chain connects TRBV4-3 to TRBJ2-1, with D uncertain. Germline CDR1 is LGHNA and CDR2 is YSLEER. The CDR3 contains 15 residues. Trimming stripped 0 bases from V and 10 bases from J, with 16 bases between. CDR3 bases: TGCGCCAGCAGCCAAGAGGAAGGTCATAAGAAGGAGCAGTTCTTC. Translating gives CASSQEEGHKKEQFF.

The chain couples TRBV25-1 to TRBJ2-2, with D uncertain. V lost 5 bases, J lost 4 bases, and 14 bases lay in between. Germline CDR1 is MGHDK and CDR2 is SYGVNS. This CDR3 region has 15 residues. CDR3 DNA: TGTGCCAGCAGTATGGGGTCCAGGAGCACCGGGGAGCTGTTTTTT. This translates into CASSMGSRSTGELFF.

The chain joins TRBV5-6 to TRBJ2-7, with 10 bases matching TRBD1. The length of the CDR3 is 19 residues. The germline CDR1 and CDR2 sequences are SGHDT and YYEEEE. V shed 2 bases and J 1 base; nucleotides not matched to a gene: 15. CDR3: CASSFWGSSGTGESYEQYF. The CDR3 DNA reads TGTGCCAGCAGCTTTTGGGGATCTTCCGGGACAGGGGAATCCTACGAGCAGTACTTC. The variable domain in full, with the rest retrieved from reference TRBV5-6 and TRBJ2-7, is DAGVTQSPTHLIKTRGQQVTLRCSPKSGHDTVSWYQQALGQGPQFIFQYYEEEERQRGNFPDRFSGHQFPNYSSELNVNALLLGDSALYLCASSFWGSSGTGESYEQYFGPGTRLTVT.

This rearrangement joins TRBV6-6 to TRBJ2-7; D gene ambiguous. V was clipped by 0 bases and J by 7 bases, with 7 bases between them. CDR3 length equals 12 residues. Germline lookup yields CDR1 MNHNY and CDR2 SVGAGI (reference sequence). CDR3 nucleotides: TGTGCCAGCAGTTACTCAGATGGGGAGCAGTACTTC. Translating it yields CASSYSDGEQYF.

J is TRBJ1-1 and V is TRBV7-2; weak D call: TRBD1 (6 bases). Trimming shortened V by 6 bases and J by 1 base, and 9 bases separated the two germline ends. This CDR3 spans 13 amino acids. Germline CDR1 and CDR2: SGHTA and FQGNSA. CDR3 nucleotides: TGTGCCAGCAGGAGGGGGGAGAACACTGAAGCTTTCTTT. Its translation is CASRRGENTEAFF.

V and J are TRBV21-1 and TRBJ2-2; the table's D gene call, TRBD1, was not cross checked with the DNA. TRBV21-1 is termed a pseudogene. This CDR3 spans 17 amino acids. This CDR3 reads CASSKGGATPNTGELFF. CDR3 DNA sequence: TGTGCCAGCAGCAAAGGTGGGGCGACCCCGAACACCGGGGAGCTGTTTTTT.

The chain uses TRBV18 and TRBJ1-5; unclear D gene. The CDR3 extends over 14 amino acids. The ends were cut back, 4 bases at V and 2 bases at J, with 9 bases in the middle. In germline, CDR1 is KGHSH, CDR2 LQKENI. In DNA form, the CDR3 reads TGTGCCAGCTCACGGGCTCAAGGCAATCAGCCCCAGCATTTT. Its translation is CASSRAQGNQPQHF.

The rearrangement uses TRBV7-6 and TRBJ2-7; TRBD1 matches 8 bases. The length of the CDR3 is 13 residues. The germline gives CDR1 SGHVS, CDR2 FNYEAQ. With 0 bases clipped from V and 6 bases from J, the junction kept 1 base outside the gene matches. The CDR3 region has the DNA TGTGCCAGCAGCTTAGCGGACAGGGCCGAGCAGTACTTC. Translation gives CASSLADRAEQYF. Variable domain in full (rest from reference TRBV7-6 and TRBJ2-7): GAGVSQSPRYKVTKRGQDVALRCDPISGHVSLYWYRQALGQGPEFLTYFNYEAQQDKSGLPNDRFSAERPEGSISTLTIQRTEQRDSAMYRCASSLADRAEQYFGPGTRLTVT.

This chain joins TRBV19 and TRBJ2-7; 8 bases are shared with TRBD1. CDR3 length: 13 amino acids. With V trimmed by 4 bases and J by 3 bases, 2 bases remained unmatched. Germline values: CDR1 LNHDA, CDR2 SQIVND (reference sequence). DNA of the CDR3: TGTGCCAGTAGTAAGACAGGGGTCTACGAGCAGTACTTC. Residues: CASSKTGVYEQYF.

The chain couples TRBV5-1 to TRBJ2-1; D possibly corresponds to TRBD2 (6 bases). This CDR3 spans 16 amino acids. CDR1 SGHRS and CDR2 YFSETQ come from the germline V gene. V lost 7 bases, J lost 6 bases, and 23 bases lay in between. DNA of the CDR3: TGCGCCAGCGGAGGGCAGGGCGGTAATCTCTTCAATGAGCAGTTCTTC. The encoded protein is CASGGQGGNLFNEQFF. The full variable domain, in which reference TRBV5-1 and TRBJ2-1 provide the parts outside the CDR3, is KAGVTQTPRYLIKTRGQQVTLSCSPISGHRSVSWYQQTPGQGLQFLFEYFSETQRNKGNFPGRFSGRQFSNSRSEMNVSTLELGDSALYLCASGGQGGNLFNEQFFGPGTRLTVL.

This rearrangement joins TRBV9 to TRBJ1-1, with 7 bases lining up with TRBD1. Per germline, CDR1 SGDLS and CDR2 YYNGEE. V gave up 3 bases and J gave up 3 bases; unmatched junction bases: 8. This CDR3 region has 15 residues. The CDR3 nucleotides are TGTGCCAGCAGCGCCGGAAGTCAGGGGGACACTGAAGCTTTCTTT. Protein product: CASSAGSQGDTEAFF.

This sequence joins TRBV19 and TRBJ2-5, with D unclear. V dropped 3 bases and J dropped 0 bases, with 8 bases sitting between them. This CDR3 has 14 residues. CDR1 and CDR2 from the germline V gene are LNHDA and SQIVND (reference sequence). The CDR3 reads CASSIARNQETQYF. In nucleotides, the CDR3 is TGTGCCAGTAGTATCGCCAGGAACCAAGAGACCCAGTACTTC.

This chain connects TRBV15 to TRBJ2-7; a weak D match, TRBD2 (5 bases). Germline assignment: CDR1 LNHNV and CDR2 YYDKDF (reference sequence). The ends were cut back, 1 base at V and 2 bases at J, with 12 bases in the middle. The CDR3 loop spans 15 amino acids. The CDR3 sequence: CATSRGKGSPYEQYF. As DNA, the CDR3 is TGTGCCACCAGCAGAGGGAAAGGGAGCCCCTACGAGCAGTACTTC.